Listed below are T cell receptor beta chains from one sample, sequenced in a study. TCRdb itself ran the 5' RACE reads through MiXCR, one entry per CDR3 protein. Among more than 9,500 distinct CDR3 sequences listed, more than 20% were seen once. The source material was Tregs sorted from blood. The receptors originated from a female donor with breast cancer. Each CDR3 is given with its conserved first and last residue. The size entry is marked missing in some rows and otherwise reads once, few, many or a size class.

TRBV12-3/TRBV12-4	TRBJ1-5	15	.	CASSFDGESDQPQHF
TRBV6-5	TRBJ2-7	14	.	CASSYLAGANEQYF
TRBV27	TRBJ2-1	16	.	CASSLTGTFAYNERFF
TRBV6-6	TRBJ1-1	15	many	CASSYADSGNTEAFF
TRBV19	TRBJ2-3	12	.	CVSSIGPTSQYF
TRBV9	TRBJ2-1	18	.	CASSVVASGTSMHNEQFF
TRBV12-3/TRBV12-4	TRBJ2-1	16	.	CASTQTGTSGRNEQFF
TRBV6-1	TRBJ2-1	13	many	CASSPDGAGGQFF
TRBV6-5	TRBJ2-7	13	.	CASRGSGSYEQYF
TRBV15	TRBJ1-1	14	medium-sized	CATSREGQNTEAFF
TRBV9	TRBJ2-2	15	medium-sized	CASSVWGIGTGELFF
TRBV7-9	TRBJ2-1	15	medium-sized	CASSTTSGTDNEQFF
TRBV30	TRBJ1-2	11	many	CAWSVWYGYTF
TRBV19	TRBJ1-1	15	once	CASHRHEGMNTEAFF
TRBV7-8	TRBJ2-4	17	medium-sized	CASSPGRAGVAKNIQYF